This T cell receptor beta chain was documented in a study of chemoradiotherapy in HPV16-positive cancers. Study context: Candidate HPV-specific clones and shared TCR motifs came from a couple of HPV16-positive patients. Study-level findings and limits: Candidate HPV-specific clones and E7-related TCR motifs grew in tumor during treatment. Functional assays defining HPV-specific T cells used only a couple of HPV16-positive patients.

Using immunoSEQ multiplex PCR, the repertoire was profiled, and TCRdb retains in-frame clones only, with some absent. The table lists tens of thousands of clones, about 88% of them singletons. Points on this clone: What it recognizes is unknown.

The CDR3 spans 13 residues. Germline assignment: CDR1 PRHDT and CDR2 FYEKMQ (reference sequence). V lost 1 base to trimming and J lost 0 bases, with 3 bases between them. Repeated repertoire sampling spanned the course of chemoradiotherapy. The specimen was blood, collected from a patient who underwent chemoradiotherapy. This TCR came from a human donor with HPV-associated anogenital cancer. The chain links TRBV13 to TRBJ1-1, with D unclear. The CDR3 coding sequence is TGTGCCAGCAGCTTAGACATGAACACTGAAGCTTTCTTT. It translates to CASSLDMNTEAFF.